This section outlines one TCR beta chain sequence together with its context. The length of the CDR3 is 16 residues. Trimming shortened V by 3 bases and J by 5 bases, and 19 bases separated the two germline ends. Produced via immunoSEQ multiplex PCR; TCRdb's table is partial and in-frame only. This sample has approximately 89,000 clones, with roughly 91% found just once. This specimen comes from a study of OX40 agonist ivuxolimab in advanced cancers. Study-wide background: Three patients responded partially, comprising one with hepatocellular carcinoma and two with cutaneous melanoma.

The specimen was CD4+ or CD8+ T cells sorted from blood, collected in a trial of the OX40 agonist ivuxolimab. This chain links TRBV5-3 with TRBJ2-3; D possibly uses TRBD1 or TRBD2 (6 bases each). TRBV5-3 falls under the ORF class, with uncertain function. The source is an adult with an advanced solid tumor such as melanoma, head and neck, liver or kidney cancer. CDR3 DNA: TGTGCCAGAAGCTCGGCGGGACAAGGGGAGGAAGATACGCAGTATTTT. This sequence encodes CARSSAGQGEEDTQYF.